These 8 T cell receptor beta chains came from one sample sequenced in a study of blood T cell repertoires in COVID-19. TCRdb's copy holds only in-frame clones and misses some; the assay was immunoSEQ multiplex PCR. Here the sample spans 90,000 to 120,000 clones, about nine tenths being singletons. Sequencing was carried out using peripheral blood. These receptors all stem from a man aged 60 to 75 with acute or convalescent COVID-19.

Here the CDR3 reads CASSPAPWRETQYF. As DNA, the CDR3 is TGTGCCAGCAGCCCGGCGCCCTGGCGGGAGACCCAGTACTTC. This chain links TRBV5-5 with TRBJ2-5; D is uncertain. Germline V lookup: CDR1 SGHKS, CDR2 YYEKEE (reference sequence). The ends were cut back, 4 bases at V and 5 bases at J, with 15 bases in the middle. This CDR3 comprises 14 residues.

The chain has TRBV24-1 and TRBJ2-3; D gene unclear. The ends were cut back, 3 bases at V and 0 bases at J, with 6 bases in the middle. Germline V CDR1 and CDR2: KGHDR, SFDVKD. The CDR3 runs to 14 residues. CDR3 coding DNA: TGTGCCACCAGTGATGCCGGGAGCACAGATACGCAGTATTTT. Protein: CATSDAGSTDTQYF.

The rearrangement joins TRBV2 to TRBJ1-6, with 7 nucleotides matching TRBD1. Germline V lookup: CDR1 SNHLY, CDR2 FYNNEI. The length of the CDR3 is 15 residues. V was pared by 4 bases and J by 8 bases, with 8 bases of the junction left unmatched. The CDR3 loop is CASSATGVYDSPLHF. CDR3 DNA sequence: TGTGCCAGCAGTGCTACAGGGGTATATGATTCACCCCTCCACTTT.

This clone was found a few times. The CDR3 DNA reads as TGTGCCAGCAGCCGAGACTTGGTCGAGGGAGAGACCCAGTACTTC. This translates into CASSRDLVEGETQYF. The V and J genes are TRBV3-1 (or the pseudogene TRBV3-2) and TRBJ2-5; weak D call: TRBD2 (5 bases). Germline-derived CDR1 and CDR2 are LGHDT and YNNKEL (reference sequence). This CDR3 has 15 amino acids. The ends were cut back, 4 bases at V and 4 bases at J, with 16 bases in the middle.

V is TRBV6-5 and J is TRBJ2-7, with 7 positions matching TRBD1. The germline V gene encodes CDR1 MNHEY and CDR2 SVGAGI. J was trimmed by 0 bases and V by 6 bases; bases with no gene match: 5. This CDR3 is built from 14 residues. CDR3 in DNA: TGTGCCAGCAGCCGGACAGGAGACTCCTACGAGCAGTACGTC. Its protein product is CASSRTGDSYEQYV.

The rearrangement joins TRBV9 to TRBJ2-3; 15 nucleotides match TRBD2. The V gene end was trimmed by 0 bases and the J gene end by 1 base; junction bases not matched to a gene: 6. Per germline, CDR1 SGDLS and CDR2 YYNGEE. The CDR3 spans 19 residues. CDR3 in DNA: TGTGCCAGCAGCGTAGGCCTCGGACTAGCGGGAGGGCGCACAGATACGCAGTATTTT. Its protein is CASSVGLGLAGGRTDTQYF.

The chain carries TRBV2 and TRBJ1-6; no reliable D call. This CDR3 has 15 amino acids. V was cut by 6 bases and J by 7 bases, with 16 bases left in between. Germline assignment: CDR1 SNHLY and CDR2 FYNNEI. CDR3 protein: CASSPEVTLNSPLHF. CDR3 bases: TGTGCCAGCAGCCCTGAGGTCACTTTGAATTCACCCCTCCACTTT. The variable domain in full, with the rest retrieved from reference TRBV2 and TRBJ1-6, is EPEVTQTPSHQVTQMGQEVILRCVPISNHLYFYWYRQILGQKVEFLVSFYNNEISEKSEIFDDQFSVERPDGSNFTLKIRSTKLEDSAMYFCASSPEVTLNSPLHFGNGTRLTVT.

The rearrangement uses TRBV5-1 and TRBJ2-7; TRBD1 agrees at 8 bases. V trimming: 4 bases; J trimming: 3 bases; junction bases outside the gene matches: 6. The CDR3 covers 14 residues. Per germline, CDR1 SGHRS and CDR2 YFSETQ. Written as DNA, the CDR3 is TGCGCCAGCAGCAAGGACAGGGCACACTACGAGCAGTACTTC. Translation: CASSKDRAHYEQYF.